This paragraph covers one TCR beta chain sequence. Libraries were prepared by immunoSEQ multiplex PCR; TCRdb keeps only in-frame clonotypes and omits some of them. The repertoire consists of approximately 60,000 clones, with more than 75% occurring once and the leading ten covering roughly 8.7%. The sample originates from a study of blood T cell repertoires in COVID-19. Study-wide background: The United States, Italy and Spain were the sources of the acute and convalescent COVID-19 samples. T cells, B-cell-depleted T cells, or PBMCs supplied cDNA or gDNA.

Trimming cost V 0 bases and J 4 bases, with 7 bases left between them. The CDR3 has 14 amino acids. Germline V gives CDR1 SGHRS, CDR2 YFSETQ. V usage is TRBV5-1 and J usage is TRBJ1-4; D ambiguous. The source is a woman aged 80 or older with acute or convalescent COVID-19. Sample: peripheral blood. The CDR3 sequence is CASSLAEINEKLFF. Written as DNA, the CDR3 is TGCGCCAGCAGCTTGGCAGAAATTAATGAAAAACTGTTTTTT.